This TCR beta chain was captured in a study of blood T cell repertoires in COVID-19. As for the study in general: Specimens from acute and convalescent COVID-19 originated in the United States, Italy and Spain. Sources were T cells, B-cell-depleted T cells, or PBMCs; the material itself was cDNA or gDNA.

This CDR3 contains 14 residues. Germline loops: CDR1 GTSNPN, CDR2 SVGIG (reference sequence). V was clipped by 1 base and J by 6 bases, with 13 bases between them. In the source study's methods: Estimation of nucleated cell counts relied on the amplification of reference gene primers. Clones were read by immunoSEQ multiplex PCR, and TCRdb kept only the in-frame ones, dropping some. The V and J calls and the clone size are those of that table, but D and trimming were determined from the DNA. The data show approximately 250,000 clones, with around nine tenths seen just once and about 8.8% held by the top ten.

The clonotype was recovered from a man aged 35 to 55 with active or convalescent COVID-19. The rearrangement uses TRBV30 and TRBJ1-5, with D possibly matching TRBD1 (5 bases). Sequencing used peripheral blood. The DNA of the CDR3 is TGTGCCTGGAGTGGTACAGGCATCGGTCAGCCCCAGCATTTT. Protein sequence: CAWSGTGIGQPQHF.